This T cell receptor (beta chain) is from a study of OX40 agonist ivuxolimab in advanced cancers. For the study at large: There were three patients with partial responses, one having hepatocellular carcinoma and two cutaneous melanoma. Whole-study results and caveats: Both CD4+ and CD8+ T cell populations in blood had undergone clonal expansion by week 6 at 0.1 to 3.0 mg/kg.

Profiling relied on immunoSEQ multiplex PCR, and the TCRdb table lists in-frame clones only, not all of them. The table has approximately 63,000 clones, roughly 89% seen once. Only a few counts were recorded for this clone. What it binds is unknown. This same CDR3 is encoded by further DNA sequences in the sample. The germline CDR1 and CDR2 sequences are SNHLY and FYNNEI. Trimming removed 9 bases from V and 0 bases from J, with 12 bases in between. The CDR3 has 13 residues. This chain links TRBV2 with TRBJ2-7; D is possibly TRBD1 (6 bases). The sample consisted of CD4+ or CD8+ T cells sorted from blood, taken in a trial of the OX40 agonist ivuxolimab. The source of this sequence is an adult with an advanced solid tumor such as melanoma, head and neck, liver or kidney cancer. For the CDR3, the DNA is TGTGCCAGTGTACAGGGATTCTCCTACGAGCAGTACTTC. As protein: CASVQGFSYEQYF. Supplemented by reference TRBV2 and TRBJ2-7, the full variable domain reads EPEVTQTPSHQVTQMGQEVILRCVPISNHLYFYWYRQILGQKVEFLVSFYNNEISEKSEIFDDQFSVERPDGSNFTLKIRSTKLEDSAMYFCASVQGFSYEQYFGPGTRLTVT.